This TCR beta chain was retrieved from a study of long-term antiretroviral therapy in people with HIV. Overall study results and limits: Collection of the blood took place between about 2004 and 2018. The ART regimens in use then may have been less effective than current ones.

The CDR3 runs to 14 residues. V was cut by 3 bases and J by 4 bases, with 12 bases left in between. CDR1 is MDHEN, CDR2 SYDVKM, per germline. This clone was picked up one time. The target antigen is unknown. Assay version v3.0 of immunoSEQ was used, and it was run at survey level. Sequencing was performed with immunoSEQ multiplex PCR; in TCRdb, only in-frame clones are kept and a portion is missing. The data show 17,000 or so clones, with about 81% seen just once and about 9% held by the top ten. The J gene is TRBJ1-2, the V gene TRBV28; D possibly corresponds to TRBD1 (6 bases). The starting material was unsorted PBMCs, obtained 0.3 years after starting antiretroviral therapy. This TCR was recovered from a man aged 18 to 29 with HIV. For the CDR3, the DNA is TGTGCCAGCAGTTTGGGGGCAGGCTCCTATGGCTACACCTTC. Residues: CASSLGAGSYGYTF.